This is a list of T cell receptor beta chains from one sample in a study of metastatic and nonmetastatic thyroid tumors. Via MiXCR, TCRdb re-called the PCR reads. The table has 35,000 to 45,000 clones, around 20% seen once; the top ten hold around 15%. The sample consisted of blood. The receptors shown here come from a female donor with papillary thyroid cancer or a benign thyroid nodule (not recorded which). Some clones in this sample may be carry-over from other donors' samples. CDR3s include the opening cysteine and the closing phenylalanine or tryptophan. D genes are given only for firm matches. Size is omitted from some rows. Given values are once, few, many or a class for expanded clones.

V gene,D gene,clone size,J gene,CDR3 protein,CDR3 DNA
TRBV20-1,.,many,TRBJ1-1,CSTHDEVNTEAFF,TGCAGTACCCACGACGAAGTGAACACTGAAGCTTTCTTT
TRBV7-3,.,once,TRBJ2-3,CASSLKPARGTDTQYF,TGTGCCAGCAGCTTAAAGCCGGCGCGGGGCACAGATACGCAGTATTTT
TRBV30,.,few,TRBJ1-4,CAWSYGIDSQPEKLFF,TGTGCCTGGAGTTACGGCATTGACAGCCAACCGGAAAAACTGTTTTTT
TRBV20-1,TRBD2,many,TRBJ2-1,CSARDSLAGDYNEQFF,TGCAGTGCTAGAGACTCACTAGCGGGGGACTACAATGAGCAGTTCTTC
TRBV7-6,TRBD1,.,TRBJ2-3,CAIILGTGVTDTQYF,TGTGCCATCATCTTAGGGACAGGGGTCACAGATACGCAGTATTTT
TRBV20-1,TRBD2,few,TRBJ2-7,CSAPTLAEVYEQYF,TGCAGTGCCCCGACCCTAGCGGAGGTTTACGAGCAGTACTTC
TRBV5-1,TRBD2,many,TRBJ2-2,CASSQTSGRVTGELFF,TGCGCCAGCAGCCAGACTAGCGGGAGGGTGACCGGGGAGCTGTTTTTT
TRBV5-6,.,.,TRBJ1-2,CASSLVTGAYYGYTF,TGTGCCAGCAGCTTGGTGACGGGGGCGTACTATGGCTACACCTTC
TRBV24-1,.,medium-sized,TRBJ2-7,CATSDTGLSYEQYF,TGTGCCACCAGTGACACCGGCCTCTCCTACGAGCAGTACTTC
TRBV11-2,.,.,TRBJ1-3,CASSSYIGLQSSGNTIYF,TGTGCCAGCAGCTCCTATATAGGGCTACAGTCCTCTGGAAACACCATATATTTT
TRBV4-1,TRBD1,.,TRBJ1-1,CASSQGQGESEAFF,TGCGCCAGCAGCCAAGGACAGGGGGAGTCTGAAGCTTTCTTT
TRBV6-2/TRBV6-3,.,.,TRBJ2-3,CASSYQEHTDTQYF,TGTGCCAGCAGTTACCAAGAGCACACAGATACGCAGTATTTT
TRBV19,TRBD2,few,TRBJ2-7,CASSIAGEQYF,TGTGCCAGCAGTATAGCGGGTGAGCAGTACTTC
TRBV27,.,many,TRBJ1-2,CASSFAGGGRESGYTF,TGTGCCAGCAGTTTTGCTGGTGGTGGTAGGGAGTCTGGCTACACCTTC
TRBV2,.,many,TRBJ1-2,CASSDAGDYGYTF,TGTGCCAGCAGTGATGCCGGGGACTATGGCTACACCTTC
TRBV12-3/TRBV12-4,.,many,TRBJ1-4,CASRRGTLQTNEKLFF,TGTGCCAGCAGGAGGGGAACCTTGCAAACTAATGAAAAACTGTTTTTT
TRBV15,TRBD1,.,TRBJ2-1,CATSRGWTGAHNEQFF,TGCGCCACCAGCAGAGGATGGACAGGGGCCCACAATGAGCAGTTCTTC
TRBV2,.,many,TRBJ1-1,CASSETRNTEAFF,TGTGCCAGCAGTGAAACACGCAACACTGAAGCTTTCTTT
TRBV20-1,TRBD1,many,TRBJ2-5,CSVQTGAGETQYF,TGCAGTGTTCAGACAGGGGCAGGAGAGACCCAGTACTTC
TRBV19,.,few,TRBJ2-1,CASARFSSQDEQFF,TGTGCCAGTGCCAGATTCTCGAGTCAGGATGAGCAGTTCTTC
TRBV5-1,TRBD1,.,TRBJ2-7,CASSLASRGQGYEQYF,TGCGCCAGCAGCTTGGCCTCCCGGGGACAGGGCTACGAGCAGTACTTC
TRBV2,TRBD1,many,TRBJ1-2,CASRADRGRGYGYTF,TGTGCCAGCAGGGCCGACAGGGGGCGCGGCTATGGCTACACCTTC
TRBV7-6,TRBD2,many,TRBJ2-7,CASSRTSGDPYEQYF,TGTGCCAGCAGCCGGACTAGCGGTGATCCCTACGAGCAGTACTTC
TRBV6-1,.,medium-sized,TRBJ1-5,CASMWDGNQPQHF,TGTGCCAGCATGTGGGATGGCAATCAGCCCCAGCATTTT
TRBV11-2,.,.,TRBJ1-6,CASSFLKDNSPLHF,TGTGCCAGCAGCTTCCTTAAAGATAATTCACCACTCCACTTT
TRBV6-1,.,many,TRBJ2-7,CASSNPGRAPYEQYF,TGTGCCAGCAGTAACCCGGGACGGGCGCCCTACGAGCAGTACTTC
TRBV14,.,many,TRBJ2-1,CASSHPDSNSYNEQFF,TGTGCCAGCAGCCACCCGGACAGTAACTCCTACAATGAGCAGTTCTTC
TRBV6-1,TRBD2,medium-sized,TRBJ2-1,CASSDWGSGARGEQFF,TGTGCCAGCAGTGATTGGGGTAGCGGGGCGAGGGGTGAGCAGTTCTTC
TRBV30,.,many,TRBJ2-3,CAWKGAPGGDTQYF,TGTGCCTGGAAAGGAGCCCCCGGAGGTGATACGCAGTATTTT
TRBV28,.,many,TRBJ1-1,CASSLMLGGIGTFF,TGTGCCAGCAGTTTAATGCTGGGAGGGATAGGAACTTTCTTT
TRBV10-1,.,many,TRBJ1-6,CASSEGASPLHF,TGCGCCAGCAGTGAGGGGGCTTCACCCCTCCACTTT
TRBV20-1,TRBD2,many,TRBJ2-1,CSARGLAGGSSYNEQFF,TGCAGTGCGCGGGGACTAGCGGGAGGTAGCTCCTACAATGAGCAGTTCTTC
TRBV7-6,.,many,TRBJ2-7,CASSLAASYEQYF,TGTGCCAGCAGCTTAGCCGCCTCCTACGAGCAGTACTTC
TRBV4-1,TRBD1,.,TRBJ2-7,CASIRTGEEQYF,TGCGCGAGCATCCGGACAGGGGAAGAGCAGTACTTC
TRBV11-2,TRBD2,.,TRBJ2-7,CASSLRLASISYEQYF,TGTGCCAGCAGCTTAAGACTAGCGAGTATCTCCTACGAGCAGTACTTC
TRBV20-1,.,.,TRBJ1-3,CSARESGMGNTIYF,TGCAGCGCTAGAGAATCGGGGATGGGAAACACCATATATTTT
TRBV6-1,.,many,TRBJ2-5,CASRDSGGGPGTQYF,TGTGCCAGCAGGGATAGCGGCGGAGGGCCGGGGACCCAGTACTTC
TRBV6-1,TRBD1,many,TRBJ2-3,CANRGTDTQYF,TGTGCCAACAGGGGAACAGATACGCAGTATTTT
TRBV28,.,few,TRBJ1-1,CASISTETSEAFF,TGTGCCAGCATATCAACAGAGACGTCCGAAGCTTTCTTT
TRBV5-4,.,.,TRBJ2-1,CASANGGADNEQFF,TGTGCCAGCGCGAATGGGGGAGCCGACAATGAGCAGTTCTTC
TRBV27,TRBD2,many,TRBJ2-1,CASSSSSGYYNEQFF,TGTGCCAGCAGTTCCTCTAGCGGGTACTACAATGAGCAGTTCTTC
TRBV11-2,TRBD1,many,TRBJ2-5,CASSRQGLVETQYF,TGTGCCAGCTCTCGACAGGGGTTGGTGGAGACCCAGTACTTC
TRBV13,TRBD1,many,TRBJ2-7,CASSLGGQGGRKSSYEQYF,TGTGCCAGCAGCTTAGGAGGACAGGGAGGACGGAAAAGCTCCTACGAGCAGTACTTC
TRBV19,TRBD1,many,TRBJ1-4,CASSTGQGHEKLFF,TGTGCCAGTAGTACGGGACAGGGGCATGAAAAACTGTTTTTT
TRBV5-5,.,many,TRBJ1-2,CASSWTPARGGYTF,TGTGCCAGCAGCTGGACCCCCGCGCGAGGCGGCTACACCTTC
TRBV29-1,TRBD1,many,TRBJ2-7,CSVVQRTGTATYEQYF,TGCAGCGTTGTTCAAAGAACCGGGACAGCCACCTACGAGCAGTACTTC
TRBV6-1,TRBD1,many,TRBJ2-3,CGAAPTGGSDTQYF,TGTGGCGCGGCACCGACAGGGGGATCAGATACGCAGTATTTT